This TCR beta chain was identified during a study of shared clonotypes between healthy human individuals. The study, taken as a whole, reports: Represented diversity, genetic and exposure-history alike, was limited by few donors.

Libraries were prepared by immunoSEQ multiplex PCR; TCRdb keeps only in-frame clonotypes and omits some of them. The data contain 640,000 or so clones, around 72% of them singletons. Comments on this clone: Its antigen is not identified.

CD4+ cell separation produced CD45RA+ naive and CD45RA-negative memory subsets. Germline V gene data show CDR1 as SGHRS and CDR2 as YFSETQ. The V gene lost 3 bases and the J gene lost 3 bases, with 13 bases spanning the gap. CDR3 length equals 15 residues. The rearrangement links TRBV5-1 to TRBJ2-1, with D possibly matching TRBD2 (5 bases). Sequencing was performed on memory CD4+ T cells sorted from blood. Subset defined: CD45RA-negative fraction. The source is a woman between 25 and 40 years old in good health. The CDR3 protein is CASSYNSGSYNEQFF. The CDR3 bases are TGCGCCAGCAGCTATAACAGCGGCAGCTACAATGAGCAGTTCTTC.